This T cell receptor beta chain was captured by sequencing in a study of control samples from healthy donors and cancer patients. The data were produced by immunoSEQ multiplex PCR, yet TCRdb's version contains in-frame clones alone and is incomplete. The sample lists 100,000 to 150,000 clones, 85% to 95% occurring once. The CDR3 extends over 15 amino acids. In germline, CDR1 is KGHSH, CDR2 LQKENI. Losses at the gene ends were 3 bases for V and 0 bases for J; bases not matched to a gene: 3. This TCR derives from a man of 80 years or more with head and neck cancer. The V and J genes are TRBV18 and TRBJ1-1, with TRBD1 matching 8 bases. Input material: PBMCs. CDR3 DNA sequence: TGTGCCAGCTCACCCAGGGGGCCCATGAACACTGAAGCTTTCTTT. It is translated as CASSPRGPMNTEAFF.